The 16 T cell receptor beta chains presented below share a single source sample, sequenced in a study of T cell responses to AZD1222 COVID-19 vaccine. Measured with immunoSEQ multiplex PCR; TCRdb has only the in-frame clones, and not every one. The profile shows tens of thousands of clones, 80% to 90% of them singletons. The sequencing here drew on peripheral blood, taken on day 0 of AZD1222 vaccination. The receptors were gathered from an adult in good health.

This clone was found once. The rearrangement links TRBV4-1 to TRBJ1-1; D unclear. The CDR3 has 16 residues. Germline values: CDR1 MGHRA, CDR2 YSYEKL. The V and J ends lost 0 bases and 1 base respectively, with 12 bases between them. CDR3 amino acids: CASSQDAALGNTEAFF. The CDR3 DNA follows: TGCGCCAGCAGCCAAGATGCAGCATTAGGGAACACTGAAGCTTTCTTT.

The chain joins TRBV14 to TRBJ1-1; possible D gene TRBD1, 5 bases. The V and J ends lost 1 base and 1 base respectively, with 16 bases between them. Germline-derived CDR1 and CDR2 are SGHDN and FVKESK. The CDR3 is 17 amino acids. In DNA, the CDR3 is TGTGCCAGCAGCCAAGGGGTATTGGCAGGGAAGAACACTGAAGCTTTCTTT. This sequence encodes CASSQGVLAGKNTEAFF.

This clone was counted once. The chain has TRBV14 and TRBJ1-6, with D possibly TRBD1 on 5 matching bases. From germline, CDR1 is SGHDN and CDR2 FVKESK. V dropped 4 bases and J dropped 7 bases, with 14 bases sitting between them. This CDR3 region has 15 residues. As DNA, the CDR3 is TGTGCCAGCAGCCCCCGGACATATCTAAATTCACCCCTCCACTTT. Its translation is CASSPRTYLNSPLHF.

The chain combines TRBV5-1 with TRBJ2-3; D may be TRBD1 (6 bases). The V and J ends lost 4 bases and 5 bases respectively, with 11 bases between them. Per the germline V gene, CDR1 is SGHRS and CDR2 is YFSETQ. The CDR3 spans 13 residues. CDR3 loop: CASSKDSLDTQYF. As DNA, the CDR3 is TGCGCCAGCAGCAAGGACAGTTTAGATACGCAGTATTTT.

V is TRBV20-1 and J is TRBJ1-2; 11 nucleotides align to TRBD1. Germline V gives CDR1 DFQATT, CDR2 SNEGSKA (reference sequence). CDR3 length: 16 amino acids. The J segment lost 1 base and the V segment lost 3 bases, leaving 7 bases of the junction unmatched. CDR3 region: CSASYGTGGFNYGYTF. For the CDR3, the DNA is TGCAGTGCTAGTTACGGGACAGGGGGTTTTAACTATGGCTACACCTTC.

The chain links TRBV9 to TRBJ2-7; tentatively, D is TRBD1 (6 bases). CDR1 and CDR2 (germline): SGDLS, YYNGEE. Trimming removed 2 bases at V and 5 bases at J, with 14 bases between. The CDR3 has 14 residues. CDR3 sequence (DNA): TGTGCCAGCAGCGTCTCGCACAGGGTACACGAGCAGTACTTC. Amino acid sequence: CASSVSHRVHEQYF.

The V and J genes are TRBV6-6 and TRBJ1-1, with D uncertain. CDR3 size: 15 residues. CDR1 and CDR2 from the germline V gene are MNHNY and SVGAGI (reference sequence). V shed 6 bases and J shed 1 base, with 15 bases lying between them. The CDR3 bases are TGTGCCAGCAGCGCCTGGGGATCGCGGAACACTGAAGCTTTCTTT. Encoded protein: CASSAWGSRNTEAFF.

The chain couples TRBV3-1 (or the pseudogene TRBV3-2) to TRBJ1-5; TRBD1 matches at 7 bases. V was pared by 4 bases and J by 11 bases, with 8 bases of the junction left unmatched. The CDR3 runs 13 residues. Germline CDR1 reads LGHDT; CDR2 reads YNNKEL (reference sequence). The CDR3 protein is CASSLQQGQSQHF. CDR3 sequence (DNA): TGTGCCAGCAGCCTACAACAGGGGCAGTCCCAGCATTTT.

The gene calls are TRBV12-3 or TRBV12-4 and TRBJ1-1; D possibly corresponds to TRBD1 (5 bases). There are 13 residues in the CDR3. V shed 3 bases and J shed 7 bases, with 12 bases lying between them. The chain's CDR3 is CASSLTDEDEAFF. The CDR3 DNA sequence: TGTGCCAGCAGTTTGACAGATGAAGATGAAGCTTTCTTT.

DNA of the CDR3: TGTGCCACCAGTGATCCGGGACAGGGGAAGACCCAGTACTTC. As protein: CATSDPGQGKTQYF. The chain combines TRBV24-1 with TRBJ2-5, with 10 bases aligning to TRBD1. The CDR3 totals 14 residues. From germline, CDR1 is KGHDR and CDR2 SFDVKD. With 3 bases clipped from V and 6 bases from J, the junction kept 3 bases outside the gene matches.

The CDR3 sequence is CASSPSYEQYF. CDR3 bases: TGTGCCAGCAGTCCCTCCTACGAGCAGTACTTC. The V and J genes are TRBV27 and TRBJ2-7; D ambiguous. The germline V gene has CDR1 MNHEY and CDR2 SMNVEV (reference sequence). V shed 5 bases and J shed 0 bases, with 2 bases lying between them. There are 11 residues in the CDR3.

The chain links TRBV3-1 (or the pseudogene TRBV3-2) to TRBJ2-7; 8 positions agree with TRBD1. This CDR3 has 19 amino acids. Germline V gene lookup returns CDR1 LGHDT and CDR2 YNNKEL (reference sequence). The V and J ends lost 1 base and 4 bases, in that order; junction bases with no gene match: 18. The CDR3 region is CASSQVGGQGRFLSYEQYF. For the CDR3, the DNA is TGTGCCAGCAGCCAAGTAGGAGGACAGGGTAGATTTTTGTCGTACGAGCAGTACTTC.

The rearrangement uses TRBV5-5 and TRBJ2-1; perhaps TRBD1 as D (5 bases). V was shortened by 1 base and J by 4 bases, with 15 bases between the two germline ends. The CDR3 runs to 16 residues. Germline loops: CDR1 SGHKS, CDR2 YYEKEE (reference sequence). For the CDR3, the DNA is TGTGCCAGCAGCTTGATAGGGGTCTTAGAATACAATGAGCAGTTCTTC. It specifies CASSLIGVLEYNEQFF.

The rearrangement uses TRBV27 and TRBJ1-5; D is unresolved. Deletions cut 4 bases from V and 1 base from J, with 8 bases between. CDR1 and CDR2 (germline): MNHEY, SMNVEV (reference sequence). The CDR3 is made up of 14 amino acids. CDR3 amino acids: CASSYSGSNQPQHF. CDR3 in DNA: TGTGCCAGCAGTTATTCGGGGAGCAATCAGCCCCAGCATTTT.

This chain joins TRBV11-2 and TRBJ2-3, with 13 positions matching TRBD2. Looked up from germline, CDR1 is SGHAT and CDR2 is FQNNGV. The ends lost 5 bases at V and 1 base at J; junction bases unmatched: 6. The CDR3 has 17 residues. CDR3 amino acids: CASSDPGTSGGTDTQYF. In DNA, the CDR3 is TGTGCCAGCAGCGACCCCGGGACTAGCGGGGGCACAGATACGCAGTATTTT.

J is TRBJ1-1 and V is TRBV7-8, with D maybe TRBD1 (5 bases). The V end lost 7 bases, the J end lost 5 bases, and 20 bases lay between the germline ends. CDR3 size: 15 residues. In germline, CDR1 is SGHVS, CDR2 FQNEAQ. The CDR3 here is CASTPPGGSTTEAFF. As DNA, the CDR3 is TGTGCCAGCACCCCCCCTGGGGGTTCGACGACTGAAGCTTTCTTT.